This T cell receptor beta chain was profiled in a study of T cell responses to AZD1222 COVID-19 vaccine (dated by TCRdb to 2020 to 2022). Background for the entire study: AZD1222 recipients given second doses at about 4 weeks or at about 12 weeks were pooled, since spike-specific TCR depth and breadth were not found to differ between the two schedules. TCR sequencing covered some 240 trial participants: approximately 200 given two doses of AZD1222 and about 26 given two doses of MenACWY control vaccine. Trial participants were enrolled by age into subgroups of 18-55, 56-69 and 70-plus years, and roughly 160, 29 and 62 TCR-sequenced participants, respectively, were included in these subgroups.

The time point label corresponds to: baseline before first vaccination. Samples from vaccinated people were obtained from the UK trials COV001 and COV002, which included a single-blind randomized controlled phase 2/3 trial of AZD1222 (ChAdOx1 nCoV-19) in healthy adults. For TCRbeta chain sequencing, PBMC samples from trial participants were taken at day 0 and at day 28 after the second dose. The CDR3 regions of human TCRbeta chains were analyzed by immunosequencing. From the authors' description of their analysis: Repertoire TCRs were matched against a reference library of SARS-CoV-2-specific TCRs generated with the MIRA antigen-specificity platform. Breadth was defined as the fraction of unique TCRs that were SARS-CoV-2-associated, and depth was defined as the fraction of total T cells that were SARS-CoV-2-associated. Each spike-specific TCR was assigned to its reactive spike region and to a CD4 or CD8 class using the MIRA data. Log10-transformed breadth and depth values were compared by one-way ANOVA with Sidak's multiple comparisons tests. TCRdb took over this immuneACCESS table, retaining in-frame rearrangements with V and J assigned. Such tables are incomplete; in checked studies, under half of the missing clones stem from an unresolved V gene, and the remainder is unexplained. Clone size and the V and J calls come from that table; the DNA yielded D and trimming. The sample records some 120,000 clones, around 87% of which are singletons. Roughly 12% of the sample lies in the top ten.

V was cut back by 2 bases and J by 5 bases, leaving a gap of 10 bases between them. The CDR3 runs 14 residues from the cysteine to the phenylalanine. Only CDR3 DNA remains: 42 bases, in frame from the first base. The germline V gene sets CDR1 to MNHEY and CDR2 to SVGAGI. As for this clone: It has no known antigen specificity. No quality values exist for individual bases; no much larger clone is one base distant.

Paper-wide results and their limitations: Reportedly, almost half of the unique spike-specific TCRs recognized epitopes lying outside the regions that are mutated in the B.1.351 and B.1.1.7 variants. Participants were mostly white British, with more females than males. The authors suggested clonal diversity may have been underestimated. Conclusions about previously exposed vaccinees are limited, since just a handful of AZD1222 recipients were seropositive for SARS-CoV-2 at baseline. In the small 56-69-year group, the increase in depth fell short of significance, most likely because of low power. A significant rise in spike-specific TCR breadth and depth was observed after two AZD1222 doses relative to day 0 and relative to MenACWY recipients. Because no day 14 peak-response samples were available, repertoires were characterized only after the peak T cell response. Vaccine-associated CD4 TCRs spanned the whole spike protein, with dominant responses in regions 160-218 and 743-854.

Recombination connected TRBV6-5 to TRBJ2-4; the D gene lacks a confident call. Source: peripheral blood, taken on day 0 of AZD1222 vaccination. The source of this sequence is an adult in good health. The nucleotide sequence reads as follows: TGTGCCAGCAGTTACGCCCCCCTACAAAACATTCAGTACTTC. Translated, it gives CASSYAPLQNIQYF.